This T cell receptor beta chain was obtained from a study of blood T cell repertoires in COVID-19. Whole-study context: Acute-phase and convalescent COVID-19 samples originated in the United States, Italy and Spain. The analysed material was cDNA or gDNA that came from T cells, B-cell-depleted T cells, or PBMCs.

The CDR3 runs 14 residues. The V gene end was trimmed by 7 bases and the J gene end by 6 bases; junction bases not matched to a gene: 5. In germline, CDR1 is LNHNV, CDR2 YYDKDF (reference sequence). Produced via immunoSEQ multiplex PCR; TCRdb's table is partial and in-frame only. The data contain 250,000 to 350,000 clones, approximately 90% of them singletons. Sequences were obtained from peripheral blood. The chain recombines TRBV15 with TRBJ2-1; 11 bases map to TRBD1. The TCR originated in a man aged 25 to 40 with acute or convalescent COVID-19. The CDR3 reads CATTRTGGFNEQFF. CDR3 nucleotide sequence: TGTGCCACCACCCGGACAGGGGGCTTCAATGAGCAGTTCTTC.